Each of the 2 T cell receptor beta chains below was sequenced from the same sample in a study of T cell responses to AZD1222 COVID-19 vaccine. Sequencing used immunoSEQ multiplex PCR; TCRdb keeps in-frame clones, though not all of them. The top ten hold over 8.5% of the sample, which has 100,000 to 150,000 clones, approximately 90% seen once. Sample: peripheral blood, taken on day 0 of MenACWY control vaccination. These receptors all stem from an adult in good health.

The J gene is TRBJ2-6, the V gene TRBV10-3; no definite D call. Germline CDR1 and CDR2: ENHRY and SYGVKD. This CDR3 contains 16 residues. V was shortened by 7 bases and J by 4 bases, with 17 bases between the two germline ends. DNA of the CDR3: TGTGCCATCACCGGTACGTTGAGTTCCGGGGCCAACGTCCTGACTTTC. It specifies CAITGTLSSGANVLTF.

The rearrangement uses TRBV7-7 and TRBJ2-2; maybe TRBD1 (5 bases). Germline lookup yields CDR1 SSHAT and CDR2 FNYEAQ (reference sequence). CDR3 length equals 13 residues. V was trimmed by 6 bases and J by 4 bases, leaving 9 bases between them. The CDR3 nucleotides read TGTGCCAGCAGTTATCAGGGCACCGGGGAGCTGTTTTTT. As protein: CASSYQGTGELFF.